These 5 T cell receptor beta chains were sequenced from one sample in a study of blood T cell repertoires in COVID-19. Here immunoSEQ multiplex PCR was the method, and the copy in TCRdb shows in-frame clones only, minus some. In the table there are about 92,000 clones, approximately 80% of which are singletons. The specimen was peripheral blood. These receptors all stem from a woman in her 70s with acute or convalescent COVID-19.

Here the CDR3 DNA reads TGTGCCAGCAGGACCCTCGCCACAGGAGAACGCACTGAAGCTTTCTTT. It translates to CASRTLATGERTEAFF. The V gene is TRBV7-8, the J gene TRBJ1-1; maybe TRBD1 (5 bases). The germline V gene encodes CDR1 SGHVS and CDR2 FQNEAQ. The CDR3 contains 16 residues. The ends were cut back, 6 bases at V and 4 bases at J, with 21 bases in the middle.

The chain carries TRBV29-1 and TRBJ2-7, with TRBD2 as a possible D gene (5 bases). V dropped 7 bases and J dropped 7 bases, with 14 bases sitting between them. There are 11 residues in the CDR3. Germline V gene lookup returns CDR1 SQVTM and CDR2 ANQGSEA. This CDR3 reads CSAGLAREQYF. The CDR3 DNA is TGCAGCGCTGGGCTAGCTCGTGAGCAGTACTTC.

The gene calls are TRBV2 and TRBJ2-5; tentatively, D is TRBD2 (5 bases). V shed 4 bases and J shed 5 bases, with 11 bases lying between them. The CDR3 is made up of 13 amino acids. CDR1 is SNHLY, CDR2 FYNNEI, per germline. The DNA for the CDR3 is TGTGCCAGCAGTGGAGGGAAGCGGGAGACCCAGTACTTC. This encodes CASSGGKRETQYF.

The rearrangement uses TRBV20-1 and TRBJ2-1, with a weak D call TRBD2 (6 bases). Germline V CDR1 and CDR2: DFQATT, SNEGSKA (reference sequence). The CDR3 has 10 amino acids. Trimming removed 6 bases from V and 12 bases from J, with 12 bases in between. The chain's CDR3 is CSARILAQFF. The CDR3 nucleotides read TGCAGTGCCAGAATACTAGCGCAGTTCTTC.

The gene calls are TRBV30 and TRBJ1-2; TRBD1 agrees at 9 bases. Per germline, CDR1 GTSNPN and CDR2 SVGIG (reference sequence). The CDR3 runs 15 residues. The V segment lost 2 bases and the J segment 2 bases; nucleotides outside the gene matches: 6. The CDR3 spells CAWSTSDRGNYGYTF. The CDR3 DNA sequence: TGTGCCTGGAGTACGTCTGACAGGGGGAACTATGGCTACACCTTC.